These 27 T cell receptor beta chains originate from one sample sequenced in a study of cytotoxic CD8 clonotypes in ibrutinib-treated CLL. Libraries were prepared by immunoSEQ multiplex PCR; TCRdb keeps only in-frame clonotypes and omits some of them. Of tens of thousands of clones in the sample, less than 75% were seen once. Here the sequenced sample was PBMCs, taken after 12 months of ibrutinib treatment. These receptors were taken from a human donor with chronic lymphocytic leukemia.

The CDR3 nucleotides read TGTGCCAGCAGACCGGGACAGAGGTTCTATGGCTACACCTTC. Translated: CASRPGQRFYGYTF. The chain carries TRBV27 and TRBJ1-2; 7 nucleotides match TRBD1. The J segment lost 4 bases and the V segment lost 6 bases, leaving 8 bases of the junction unmatched. The CDR3 runs to 14 residues. Germline V gene data show CDR1 as MNHEY and CDR2 as SMNVEV (reference sequence).

The chain links TRBV6-5 to TRBJ2-2, with D uncertain. In germline, CDR1 is MNHEY, CDR2 SVGAGI. Trimming removed 2 bases from V and 7 bases from J, with 5 bases in between. The CDR3 is 12 residues long. CDR3 in DNA: TGTGCCAGCAGTTACGGGCGCGGGGAGCTGTTTTTT. Residues: CASSYGRGELFF.

This clone was recorded at least ten times. The rearrangement uses TRBV2 and TRBJ1-5; perhaps TRBD1 as D (5 bases). V lost 4 bases, J lost 8 bases, and 12 bases lay in between. The CDR3 consists of 13 residues. CDR1 and CDR2 (germline): SNHLY, FYNNEI. CDR3 protein: CASSVLWGEPQHF. Written as DNA, the CDR3 is TGTGCCAGCAGTGTCCTGTGGGGGGAGCCCCAGCATTTT.

The V and J genes are TRBV11-2 and TRBJ1-4, with a weak D call TRBD1 (5 bases). This CDR3 has 14 amino acids. Germline values: CDR1 SGHAT, CDR2 FQNNGV. Trimming removed 6 bases from V and 7 bases from J, with 15 bases in between. In nucleotides, the CDR3 is TGTGCCAGCAGAGGCAGGGAGTCTTTTGAAAAACTGTTTTTT. Protein product: CASRGRESFEKLFF.

The V call is TRBV9, the J call TRBJ2-3; 8 bases are shared with TRBD1. The CDR3 runs 16 residues. Losses at the gene ends were 2 bases for V and 0 bases for J; bases not matched to a gene: 5. Germline loops: CDR1 SGDLS, CDR2 YYNGEE. CDR3 amino acids: CASSVRQGTSTDTQYF. Here the CDR3 DNA reads TGTGCCAGCAGCGTCCGACAGGGGACTAGCACAGATACGCAGTATTTT.

The V and J genes are TRBV5-1 and TRBJ1-5; D is unresolved. The CDR3 runs 13 residues. Trimming took 3 bases from V and 7 from J, leaving 11 bases between them. Germline V gene data show CDR1 as SGHRS and CDR2 as YFSETQ. CDR3 DNA: TGCGCCAGCAGCTCCCGCCCTGGGCAGCCCCAGCATTTT. This codes for CASSSRPGQPQHF.

The rearrangement uses TRBV4-2 and TRBJ2-7; 10 bases map to TRBD1. Germline CDR1 reads LGHNA; CDR2 reads YNFKEQ. The CDR3 loop spans 15 amino acids. V lost 1 base and J lost 4; bases outside the gene matches: 4. The CDR3 bases are TGTGCCAGCAGCCAAGGACAGGGGGCGTATTACGAGCAGTACTTC. It translates to CASSQGQGAYYEQYF.

This chain joins TRBV6-1 and TRBJ2-1; the match to TRBD2 covers 8 bases. V shed 5 bases, J shed 1 base, and the junction held 4 bases outside the gene matches. The CDR3 contains 15 residues. The germline gives CDR1 MNHNS, CDR2 SASEGT. CDR3 protein: CASSTGLGSYNEQFF. Here the CDR3 DNA reads TGTGCCAGCAGTACGGGACTAGGGTCCTACAATGAGCAGTTCTTC.

In this sample, this clone turned up many times. The gene calls are TRBV19 and TRBJ1-6; D not certain. In germline, CDR1 is LNHDA, CDR2 SQIVND (reference sequence). This CDR3 has 14 residues. The V end was cut by 2 bases, the J end by 6 bases, with 8 bases between. CDR3 sequence (DNA): TGTGCCAGTAGTATAAGGAGCCCTAATTCACCCCTCCACTTT. Residues: CASSIRSPNSPLHF.

This clone was counted ten times or more. CDR3 in amino acids: CASRLDKFGTGVRNSPLHF. CDR3 DNA sequence: TGTGCAAGTCGCTTAGATAAGTTTGGGACAGGGGTTAGGAATTCACCCCTCCACTTT. The genes are TRBV12-2 and TRBJ1-6; TRBD1, the table's D call, was not compared with the DNA. TRBV12-2 is annotated as a pseudogene. The CDR3 sequence is 19 residues long.

In this sample, this clone turned up once. The chain carries TRBV19 and TRBJ2-4; TRBD1 matches at 12 bases. The V and J ends lost 5 bases and 6 bases, in that order; junction bases with no gene match: 5. The CDR3 is 15 amino acids. Germline CDR1 LNHDA, CDR2 SQIVND (reference sequence). CDR3 DNA sequence: TGTGCCAGTAGTGGGGGACAGGGGGCTGGAAACATTCAGTACTTC. This sequence encodes CASSGGQGAGNIQYF.

This clone occurred a few times. V usage is TRBV7-9 and J usage is TRBJ2-7; tentative D call: TRBD1 (5 bases). Trimming pared 0 bases from V and 5 bases from J, leaving 8 bases between. The V gene's germline CDR1 is SEHNR and CDR2 FQNEAQ (reference sequence). This CDR3 region has 13 residues. CDR3 DNA sequence: TGTGCCAGCAGCTTAGCGTCAGGGAACGAGCAGTACTTC. Amino acids: CASSLASGNEQYF.

The chain couples TRBV18 to TRBJ2-3; D is ambiguous. Germline CDR1 is KGHSH and CDR2 is LQKENI. This CDR3 spans 11 amino acids. Trimming took off 1 base at V and 6 bases at J, with 2 bases between the two ends. CDR3 coding DNA: TGTGCCAGCTCACCACTGGATACGCAGTATTTT. It yields the protein CASSPLDTQYF.

Only one count was recorded for this clone. The chain is built from TRBV5-1 and TRBJ2-7, with 7 bases lining up with TRBD1. CDR3 length: 14 residues. V gave up 4 bases and J gave up 3 bases; unmatched junction bases: 7. Germline V gene sequence: CDR1 SGHRS, CDR2 YFSETQ. The CDR3 loop reads CASSIGGPRYEQYV. The CDR3 DNA follows: TGCGCCAGCAGCATAGGGGGCCCACGCTACGAGCAGTACGTC.

In its sample, this clone is medium-sized. V usage is TRBV4-2 and J usage is TRBJ1-3, with D uncertain. The germline V gene encodes CDR1 LGHNA and CDR2 YNFKEQ. V gave up 0 bases and J gave up 0 bases, with 9 bases separating them. The CDR3 is 16 amino acids. CDR3 sequence: CASSQEPGYSGNTIYF. The CDR3 DNA follows: TGTGCCAGCAGCCAAGAGCCGGGCTACTCTGGAAACACCATATATTTT.

The chain joins TRBV30 to TRBJ1-3; no clear D. The CDR3 has 14 amino acids. V gave up 2 bases and J gave up 2 bases, with 10 bases separating them. Germline V gene lookup returns CDR1 GTSNPN and CDR2 SVGIG (reference sequence). The CDR3 DNA is TGTGCCTGGAGTTACAGTAACGCTGGAAACACCATATATTTT. It codes for CAWSYSNAGNTIYF.

This clone was detected once. The rearrangement joins TRBV11-2 to TRBJ2-2; D may be TRBD1 or TRBD2 (5 bases each). The CDR3 contains 14 residues. V lost 10 bases and J 2 bases, leaving 14 bases between the germline ends. CDR1 is SGHAT, CDR2 FQNNGV, per germline. CDR3 region: CATRGRNNTGELFF. In DNA form, the CDR3 reads TGTGCCACCCGGGGACGTAATAACACCGGGGAGCTGTTTTTT.

V gene TRBV10-3 combines with J gene TRBJ2-1, with D possibly TRBD1 on 6 matching bases. V lost 4 bases, J lost 5 bases, and 15 bases lay in between. CDR3 length: 15 amino acids. Looked up from germline, CDR1 is ENHRY and CDR2 is SYGVKD. CDR3 DNA: TGTGCCATCAGTGGGAAGGCAGGGGCCAACAATGAGCAGTTCTTC. Encoded protein: CAISGKAGANNEQFF.

The chain has TRBV5-4 and TRBJ2-1; D perhaps matches TRBD1 (6 bases). The ends were cut back, 1 base at V and 5 bases at J, with 13 bases in the middle. The V gene's germline CDR1 is SGHNT and CDR2 YYREEE (reference sequence). This CDR3 comprises 15 residues. The CDR3 here is CASSLTGTPNNEQFF. CDR3 DNA sequence: TGTGCCAGCAGCTTGACCGGGACACCCAACAATGAGCAGTTCTTC. Complete variable domain (other parts from reference TRBV5-4 and TRBJ2-1): ETGVTQSPTHLIKTRGQQVTLRCSSQSGHNTVSWYQQALGQGPQFIFQYYREEENGRGNFPPRFSGLQFPNYSSELNVNALELDDSALYLCASSLTGTPNNEQFFGPGTRLTVL.

The V and J genes are TRBV10-2 and TRBJ2-3, with D maybe TRBD2 (6 bases). V dropped 3 bases and J dropped 2 bases, with 18 bases sitting between them. Germline values: CDR1 WSHSY, CDR2 SAAADI. This CDR3 contains 17 residues. CDR3 loop: CASSDRVGGGYTDTQYF. In DNA form, the CDR3 reads TGCGCCAGCAGTGACCGGGTTGGTGGGGGGTACACAGATACGCAGTATTTT.

The J gene is TRBJ2-5, the V gene TRBV30; D is possibly TRBD1 (5 bases). The germline V and J ends were trimmed by 4 bases and 6 bases, with 15 bases remaining between them. The CDR3 consists of 13 residues. Germline V CDR1 and CDR2: GTSNPN, SVGIG (reference sequence). CDR3: CAWNQGWEKTQYF. DNA of the CDR3: TGTGCCTGGAACCAGGGTTGGGAAAAGACCCAGTACTTC.

This clone was counted only a few times. CDR3 sequence: CASRLRLAGDANEQFF. CDR3 coding DNA: TGTGCCAGCCGCCTCCGACTAGCGGGAGATGCGAATGAGCAGTTCTTC. The chain uses TRBV28 and TRBJ2-1, with 12 bases lining up with TRBD2. This CDR3 has 16 residues. V dropped 8 bases and J dropped 7; count of bases not matched to a gene: 12. The V gene's germline CDR1 is MDHEN and CDR2 SYDVKM.

This clone has at least ten counts. The sample holds other DNA sequences that translate to the same CDR3. The chain links TRBV10-1 to TRBJ1-1; D gene ambiguous. The germline gives CDR1 WNHNN, CDR2 SYGVQD (reference sequence). Trimming cost V 1 base and J 7 bases, with 7 bases left between them. The CDR3 totals 12 residues. CDR3 nucleotides: TGCGCCAGCAGTGAGTTGGGTGTTGAAGCTTTCTTT. This gives the protein CASSELGVEAFF.

The rearrangement uses TRBV6-1 and TRBJ2-5; unclear D gene. This CDR3 region has 11 residues. Trimming pared 10 bases from V and 5 bases from J, leaving 11 bases between. The germline V gene has CDR1 MNHNS and CDR2 SASEGT. CDR3 in DNA: TGTGCCACCTCTCCTAAGGAGACCCAGTACTTC. Translated: CATSPKETQYF.

This clone was detected ten times or more. The chain employs TRBV18 and TRBJ1-5, with D uncertain. CDR1 is KGHSH and CDR2 is LQKENI in the germline V gene. The CDR3 loop spans 13 amino acids. Deletions cut 2 bases from V and 5 bases from J, with 7 bases between. This chain's CDR3 is CASSPVRDQPQHF. For the CDR3, the DNA is TGTGCCAGCTCACCAGTTCGAGATCAGCCCCAGCATTTT.

This clone was detected many times. The chain combines TRBV30 with TRBJ2-2; D uncertain. Trimming took off 4 bases at V and 4 bases at J, with 4 bases between the two ends. CDR3 length: 11 amino acids. Germline V gives CDR1 GTSNPN, CDR2 SVGIG (reference sequence). The CDR3 nucleotides are TGTGCCTGGACCCCCACCGGGGAGCTGTTTTTT. Protein: CAWTPTGELFF.

The rearrangement links TRBV19 to TRBJ2-2, with 7 bases identical to TRBD1. The CDR3 loop spans 13 amino acids. V shed 8 bases, J shed 6 bases, and the junction held 6 bases outside the gene matches. The germline V gene has CDR1 LNHDA and CDR2 SQIVND (reference sequence). CDR3 region: CASWNRGPGELFF. The CDR3 nucleotides are TGTGCCAGTTGGAACAGGGGTCCCGGGGAGCTGTTTTTT.